This TCR beta chain was found in a study of blood T cells in healthy people across ages. Whole-study results and caveats: Comparison with aged donors showed that long-lived donors had more naive CD4+ cells and higher diversity. Since the PBMCs were unsorted, naive and antigen-experienced cells could not be conclusively compared.

The V segment lost 8 bases and the J segment 0 bases; nucleotides outside the gene matches: 14. Germline CDR1 is SNHLY and CDR2 is FYNNEI. The CDR3 covers 17 residues. This clonotype was counted between two and nine times. The antigen remains undetermined. A second PCR of roughly 7 to 11 cycles used a sample-barcoded 5' primer and a J-beta primer mix. TCRdb reprocessed the 5' RACE reads via MiXCR and lists one record per CDR3 protein. The sample shows about 720,000 distinct CDR3 sequences, about 20% of them seen only once. The extraction recovered at least 6 micrograms of total RNA per sample. The sequence came from a man aged 70 or older in good health. What was sequenced was blood. The chain recombines TRBV2 with TRBJ2-5; 8 positions match TRBD2. CDR3 residues: CASSLLGSGVYQETQYF. For the CDR3, the DNA is TGTGCCAGCTCGCTACTTGGTAGCGGGGTGTACCAAGAGACCCAGTACTTC.